These T cell receptor beta chains were read from a single sample in a study of blood T cell repertoires in COVID-19. TCRdb's table, derived via immunoSEQ multiplex PCR, lists solely in-frame clones and lacks some. Altogether some 40,000 clones are present, around 89% being singletons, with the ten largest covering more than 4.5%. The sequencing input was peripheral blood. The receptors shown here come from a human donor in a cohort sampled during active COVID-19. The CDR3 runs from the conserved cysteine through the conserved F or W. A D gene is named only where the DNA matches it firmly. Only some rows state a clone size, as once, few, many or a class for expanded clones.

TRBV19	few	TRBD1	TRBJ1-2	TGTGCCAGTAGTATTGTAGGGGGCTATGCTAACTATGGCTACACCTTC	CASSIVGGYANYGYTF
TRBV13	few	TRBD1	TRBJ1-1	TGTGCCAGCAGCTTAGGCCAGGGGGACCTTGAAGCTTTCTTT	CASSLGQGDLEAFF
TRBV27	-	-	TRBJ2-1	TGTGCCAGCAGTCCCCGCCCCCGGGGGTCCTACAATGAGCAGTTCTTC	CASSPRPRGSYNEQFF
TRBV6-6	-	TRBD1	TRBJ1-5	TGTGCCAGCAGTAGGTTCCGGGACAGAGATCAGCCCCAGCATTTT	CASSRFRDRDQPQHF
TRBV27	-	TRBD1	TRBJ1-2	TGTGCCAGCAGTTTACTAGCCATTCCAGGGGGATCTCGCTATGGCTACACCTTC	CASSLLAIPGGSRYGYTF
TRBV19	-	TRBD2	TRBJ2-1	TGTGCCAGTAAACTAGGGGCTAGCGGGGGCACTGAGCAGTTCTTC	CASKLGASGGTEQFF
TRBV28	-	TRBD1	TRBJ2-4	TGTGCCTCTCGGGACAGAATAAACATTCAGTACTTC	CASRDRINIQYF
TRBV7-9	once	-	TRBJ2-5	TGTGCCAGCAGCTTAGGTCCAGGTGGGACCCAGTACTTC	CASSLGPGGTQYF
TRBV5-4	-	-	TRBJ2-7	TGTGCCAGCAGCCTAGAAATCGGACAGCTCCACGAGCAGTACTTC	CASSLEIGQLHEQYF
TRBV9	few	-	TRBJ2-1	TGTGCCAGCAGCGTAGGACAAAGCTCCTACAATGAGCAGTTCTTC	CASSVGQSSYNEQFF
TRBV19	-	TRBD2	TRBJ2-1	TGTGCCAGTAGTGTGCTAGCGGGCGTCAATGAGCAGTTCTTC	CASSVLAGVNEQFF
TRBV28	-	-	TRBJ2-4	TGTGCCAGCAGTTTCAATATCCGGACAGCCGATTCAGCCAAAAACATTCAGTACTTC	CASSFNIRTADSAKNIQYF
TRBV3-1/TRBV3-2	few	-	TRBJ1-6	TGTGCCAGCAGCCAAGGGGGACTGGTCCACTTT	CASSQGGLVHF
TRBV2	-	TRBD2	TRBJ2-1	TGTGCCACCAGGGCTAGCGGGGGTCATGAGCAGTTCTTC	CATRASGGHEQFF
TRBV28	-	-	TRBJ1-1	TGTGCCAGCAGTCTACGCCTTGGACAGATGAACACTGAAGCTTTCTTT	CASSLRLGQMNTEAFF
TRBV15	-	TRBD1	TRBJ2-7	TGTGCCACCAGCAGAGCGGACAGGGGAGCCTACGAGCAGTACTTC	CATSRADRGAYEQYF
TRBV7-9	-	-	TRBJ2-6	TGTGCCAGCAGCTTAGCAGATGGGGCAGTTAGGGCCAACGTCCTGACTTTC	CASSLADGAVRANVLTF
TRBV14	-	-	TRBJ2-1	TGTGCCAGCAGCGCCATCAGGGGTCCCAACAATGAGCAGTTCTTC	CASSAIRGPNNEQFF
TRBV3-1/TRBV3-2	-	TRBD2	TRBJ2-3	TGTGCCAGCAGCCAGACTAGCGGAAACACAGATACGCAGTATTTT	CASSQTSGNTDTQYF
TRBV20-1	-	-	TRBJ2-7	TGCAGTGCCCCCAGGGGCTACGAGCAGTACTTC	CSAPRGYEQYF
TRBV5-4	-	TRBD2	TRBJ2-3	TGTGCCAGCAGCCGGGAGGGTAGCGGGATACCAGATACGCAGTATTTT	CASSREGSGIPDTQYF
TRBV5-1	once	TRBD2	TRBJ2-7	TGCGCCAGCGGACCCGGGACTAGTGGTATCGAGCAGTACTTC	CASGPGTSGIEQYF
TRBV7-6	-	TRBD1	TRBJ1-1	TGTGCCAGCAGCTTGGGACAGCAAGAATACACTGAAGCTTTCTTT	CASSLGQQEYTEAFF
TRBV4-1	-	TRBD1	TRBJ1-1	TGCGCCAGCAGCCACCCAATAGCGACGACAGGAGGGGGCCTTGAAGCTTTCTTT	CASSHPIATTGGGLEAFF
TRBV5-1	-	TRBD2	TRBJ2-2	TGCGCCAGCAGCTCTAGCGGATCGAACACCGGGGAGCTGTTTTTT	CASSSSGSNTGELFF
TRBV9	once	TRBD2	TRBJ2-1	TGTGCCAGCAGCGATAGCGGGCGCCCTAACAATGAGCAGTTCTTC	CASSDSGRPNNEQFF
TRBV6-5	-	-	TRBJ2-2	TGTGCCAGCAGTCCCCAGGGGACCGGGGAGCTGTTTTTT	CASSPQGTGELFF
TRBV7-3	once	-	TRBJ1-1	TGTGCCAGCAGCTTAAAAGGAGGGCGTAATGAAGCTTTCTTT	CASSLKGGRNEAFF
TRBV19	-	TRBD2	TRBJ2-1	TGTGCCAGTAGGCAACTAGCGTCCAGTGGAAATGAGCAGTTCTTC	CASRQLASSGNEQFF
TRBV7-9	-	-	TRBJ1-3	TGTGCCAGCAGCACCTTCGGGGTCTCTGGAAACACCATATATTTT	CASSTFGVSGNTIYF
TRBV10-3	-	-	TRBJ1-1	TGTGCCATCAGGCAACCATGGGGGGGGCTTGGCACTGAAGCTTTCTTT	CAIRQPWGGLGTEAFF
TRBV21-1	-	-	TRBJ2-7	TGTGCCAGCACGCTAGGGGGGGGCCACGAGCAGTACTTC	CASTLGGGHEQYF
TRBV11-1	-	-	TRBJ1-2	TGTGCCAGCAGCGCCGACAGGTCGTGGGGCTACACCTTC	CASSADRSWGYTF
TRBV6-4	-	TRBD1	TRBJ1-2	TGTGCCAGCAACCCCACGGGACAGACCTCTTCTAACTATGGCTACACCTTC	CASNPTGQTSSNYGYTF
TRBV12-3/TRBV12-4	-	-	TRBJ2-1	TGTGCCAGCAGTTTAGACAGGGTGAATGAGCAGTTCTTC	CASSLDRVNEQFF
TRBV9	-	-	TRBJ2-2	TGTGCCAGCAGCGTAAGGGGCGATACCGGGGAGCTGTTTTTT	CASSVRGDTGELFF
TRBV28	-	TRBD1	TRBJ2-7	TGTGCCAGCAGTCAACGGGACAGAAACTCCTACGAGCAGTACTTC	CASSQRDRNSYEQYF
TRBV11-3	-	-	TRBJ2-5	TGTGCCAGCAGCAAGCCCGTCGTGGAGACCCAGTACTTC	CASSKPVVETQYF
TRBV5-4	-	TRBD2	TRBJ2-5	TGTGCCAGCAGCCGGGGACTAGCGGGAATGGAGACCCAGTACTTC	CASSRGLAGMETQYF
TRBV7-8	-	TRBD1	TRBJ1-5	TGTGCCAGCAGCAAAAAAGACAGGGCTAAGGATCAGCCCCAGCATTTT	CASSKKDRAKDQPQHF
TRBV7-9	-	-	TRBJ1-1	TGTGCCAGCAGCTTAGACCGGGACACTGAAGCTTTCTTT	CASSLDRDTEAFF
TRBV28	few	TRBD1	TRBJ2-6	TGTGCCAGCAGTTTTCTGGACAGGGCTGGGGCCAACGTCCTGACTTTC	CASSFLDRAGANVLTF
TRBV30	-	TRBD1	TRBJ1-4	TGTGCCTGGAGTGTACGAGGGGGCAGTGCTAATGAAAAACTGTTTTTT	CAWSVRGGSANEKLFF
TRBV6-6	once	-	TRBJ1-1	TGTGCCAGCAGTTCAGACGGGGGAGTAAGGAACACTGAAGCTTTCTTT	CASSSDGGVRNTEAFF
TRBV11-3	-	-	TRBJ2-1	TGTGCCAGCAGCTTAGGAGGGAGCTCCTACAATGAGCAGTTCTTC	CASSLGGSSYNEQFF
TRBV7-9	few	TRBD2	TRBJ2-2	TGTGCCAGCAGCTTAGGCGCGGGAGGGCCTTCCGGGGAGCTGTTTTTT	CASSLGAGGPSGELFF
TRBV29-1	-	TRBD2	TRBJ2-1	TGCAGCGTTGACACTTCGTCTAGCGGGGGGCAAATTAGCTCCTACAATGAGCAGTTCTTC	CSVDTSSSGGQISSYNEQFF
TRBV18	-	-	TRBJ2-1	TGTGCCAGCTCACCACTCCGGGACATAGGGGAGCAGTTCTTC	CASSPLRDIGEQFF
TRBV28	-	-	TRBJ1-1	TGTGCCAGCCGGTGGGGCGGGAACACTGAAGCTTTCTTT	CASRWGGNTEAFF
TRBV5-4	once	-	TRBJ2-2	TGTGCCAGCAGCTTGGCCTTAGCGTCGAACACCGGGGAGCTGTTTTTT	CASSLALASNTGELFF
TRBV18	-	TRBD1	TRBJ2-7	TGTGCCAGCTCACCGAATACAGGGGAGCGAAACGAGCAGTACTTC	CASSPNTGERNEQYF
TRBV5-1	-	-	TRBJ2-7	TGCGCCAGCAGCCAAAGAGCGGCATCAAACTCCTACGAGCAGTACTTC	CASSQRAASNSYEQYF
TRBV18	-	-	TRBJ2-5	TGTGCCAGCTCGCCCCCACTGCGAGAGACCCAGTACTTC	CASSPPLRETQYF
TRBV5-1	-	-	TRBJ1-2	TGCGCCAGCAGCCCAGGGTTTCTAGACTATGGCTACACCTTC	CASSPGFLDYGYTF
TRBV3-1/TRBV3-2	-	-	TRBJ2-2	TGTGCCAGCAGCCATCGCGCGAACACCGGGGAGCTGTTTTTT	CASSHRANTGELFF
TRBV4-2	-	TRBD2	TRBJ2-5	TGTGCCAGCAGCCAAGGAAACCGACTAGCTGGGCAAGAGACCCAGTACTTC	CASSQGNRLAGQETQYF
TRBV7-9	-	-	TRBJ2-7	TGTGCCAGCAGCTACCGGGACTTCACCTACGAGCAGTACTTC	CASSYRDFTYEQYF